Shown below are 18 T cell receptor beta chains from a single sample sequenced in a study of graft-versus-host responses after intestinal transplantation. Clones were read by immunoSEQ multiplex PCR, and TCRdb kept only the in-frame ones, dropping some. The sample records some 90,000 clones, about nine tenths being singletons. For these receptors, no antigen is known. The sequencing here drew on unstimulated CD8+ T cells sorted from spleen or lymph node cells, taken before transplant. The source is a human donor who was the organ donor for an intestinal transplant.

This clone was detected once. The chain links TRBV4-3 to TRBJ2-5; possibly TRBD1 for D (6 bases). The better agreement between TRBJ2-7 and the DNA end casts doubt on the J call. Germline lookup yields CDR1 LGHNA and CDR2 YSLEER. This CDR3 region has 16 residues. As DNA, the CDR3 is TGCGCCAGCAGCCTAATCCTGGGGCAGGGGTTTGACGAGCAGTACTTC. As protein: CASSLILGQGFDEQYF.

In this sample, this clone turned up once. This chain connects TRBV7-2 to TRBJ2-7; TRBD1 aligns across 8 bases. This CDR3 is built from 12 residues. The V and J ends lost 8 bases and 4 bases, in that order; junction bases with no gene match: 4. Germline V gene sequence: CDR1 SGHTA, CDR2 FQGNSA. The CDR3 sequence: CASSGDRYEQYF. In nucleotides, the CDR3 is TGTGCCAGCTCTGGGGACAGGTACGAGCAGTACTTC.

Worth noting for this clone: The same CDR3 can be traced to other DNA sequences in this sample. The rearrangement links TRBV19 to TRBJ1-1; D is ambiguous. There are 14 residues in the CDR3. With 3 bases removed from V and 1 base from J, the gap between germline ends came to 9 bases. Germline CDR1 reads LNHDA; CDR2 reads SQIVND (reference sequence). In DNA form, the CDR3 reads TGTGCCAGTAGTATTGGAGGAGGGAACACTGAAGCTTTCTTT. This encodes CASSIGGGNTEAFF.

The chain recombines TRBV27 with TRBJ2-5; TRBD2 is a possible D gene (7 bases). The J call may be mistaken, given a closer DNA end match to TRBJ2-7. The CDR3 sequence is 15 residues long. Germline V CDR1 and CDR2: MNHEY, SMNVEV (reference sequence). The CDR3 DNA reads TGTGCCAGCAGTTCACTGGGGGGGGCCACCTACGAGCAGTACTTC. Protein product: CASSSLGGATYEQYF.

V gene TRBV28 combines with J gene TRBJ2-7, with TRBD2 matching over 8 bases. J gave up 4 bases and V 5 bases, and 10 bases lay outside the gene matches. Per the germline V gene, CDR1 is MDHEN and CDR2 is SYDVKM. The CDR3 contains 15 residues. The CDR3 sequence is CASSLTGGRGYEQYF. CDR3 DNA sequence: TGTGCCAGCAGTCTGACGGGGGGGCGCGGATACGAGCAGTACTTC.

This chain uses TRBV6-6 with TRBJ2-1; 9 bases are a match to TRBD1. This CDR3 contains 14 residues. The V and J ends lost 5 bases and 6 bases, in that order; junction bases with no gene match: 5. Germline assignment: CDR1 MNHNY and CDR2 SVGAGI (reference sequence). The DNA of the CDR3 is TGTGCCAGCAGTCTACAGGACAGGGGCAATGAGCAGTTCTTC. Its translation: CASSLQDRGNEQFF.

V and J are TRBV4-1 and TRBJ2-1; TRBD1 agrees at 8 bases. The V gene's germline CDR1 is MGHRA and CDR2 YSYEKL. The J segment lost 2 bases and the V segment lost 5 bases, leaving 2 bases of the junction unmatched. This CDR3 has 14 amino acids. CDR3 nucleotide sequence: TGCGCCAGCAGCACAGGGGGAGCCTACAATGAGCAGTTCTTC. Residues: CASSTGGAYNEQFF.

This clone was recorded a few times. The rearrangement links TRBV2 to TRBJ1-1; D is uncertain. V was trimmed by 7 bases and J by 7 bases, leaving 10 bases between them. Germline V gene lookup returns CDR1 SNHLY and CDR2 FYNNEI. The CDR3 length is 11 residues. The CDR3 DNA sequence: TGTGCCAGCAACCAGGTTAGTGAAGCTTTCTTT. Protein sequence: CASNQVSEAFF.

The genes are TRBV4-2 and TRBJ1-1; D is perhaps TRBD1 (5 bases). Trimming cost V 1 base and J 0 bases, with 9 bases left between them. CDR1 and CDR2 from the germline V gene are LGHNA and YNFKEQ. The CDR3 runs 15 residues. Here the CDR3 reads CASSQARELNTEAFF. The DNA of the CDR3 is TGTGCCAGCAGCCAAGCCAGGGAATTGAACACTGAAGCTTTCTTT.

The chain has TRBV7-2 and TRBJ1-6; a weak D match, TRBD1 (5 bases). Per germline, CDR1 SGHTA and CDR2 FQGNSA. The V end lost 4 bases, the J end lost 6 bases, and 10 bases lay between the germline ends. This CDR3 is built from 14 residues. Written as DNA, the CDR3 is TGTGCCAGCAGCTATGGAGGGACTAATTCACCCCTCCACTTT. Translation: CASSYGGTNSPLHF.

V is TRBV9 and J is TRBJ2-5; D might be TRBD2 (5 bases). The CDR3 has 12 residues. V was pared by 4 bases and J by 6 bases, with 10 bases between. The V gene's germline CDR1 is SGDLS and CDR2 YYNGEE. The DNA of the CDR3 is TGTGCCAGCAGCCCCTCCGGGAAGACCCAGTACTTC. Translation: CASSPSGKTQYF.

The gene calls are TRBV9 and TRBJ2-1, with TRBD2 identical over 7 bases. The CDR3 sequence is 15 residues long. CDR1 is SGDLS, CDR2 YYNGEE, per germline. J gave up 3 bases and V 4 bases, and 7 bases lay outside the gene matches. The CDR3 is CASSYDSGIYNEQFF. As DNA, the CDR3 is TGTGCCAGCAGCTATGACAGCGGGATCTACAATGAGCAGTTCTTC.

This clone was counted once. The rearrangement uses TRBV4-1 and TRBJ2-2; D is uncertain. The CDR3 is made up of 17 amino acids. CDR1 MGHRA and CDR2 YSYEKL come from the germline V gene. Between the trimmed V and J ends, which lost 0 bases and 0 bases, there was a span of 11 bases. The DNA for the CDR3 is TGCGCCAGCAGCCAAGAGGTACCTAACGCGAACACCGGGGAGCTGTTTTTT. This translates into CASSQEVPNANTGELFF.

This clone was observed once. The chain has TRBV28 and TRBJ2-5, with D perhaps matching TRBD2 (5 bases). The CDR3 is 13 residues long. Trimming removed 6 bases at V and 5 bases at J, with 13 bases between. CDR1 MDHEN and CDR2 SYDVKM come from the germline V gene. The CDR3 loop reads CASSPRGRETQYF. CDR3 nucleotides: TGTGCCAGCAGCCCCCGGGGAAGGGAGACCCAGTACTTC.

The chain couples TRBV7-3 to TRBJ2-3; the D gene is possibly TRBD2 (6 bases). CDR3 length equals 17 residues. V gave up 1 base and J gave up 2 bases, with 16 bases separating them. CDR1 is SGHTA, CDR2 FQGTGA, per germline. CDR3 residues: CASSLKVGSGPTDTQYF. The CDR3 bases are TGTGCCAGCAGCTTAAAGGTGGGGAGCGGGCCCACAGATACGCAGTATTTT.

The V gene is TRBV15, the J gene TRBJ2-5, with 11 bases identical to TRBD1. The germline gives CDR1 LNHNV, CDR2 YYDKDF (reference sequence). Trimming at V came to 5 bases and at J to 5 bases, leaving 7 bases not matched to a gene. CDR3 length: 15 residues. The CDR3 spells CATSGADRGRETQYF. Here the CDR3 DNA reads TGTGCCACCAGCGGTGCGGACAGGGGGCGTGAGACCCAGTACTTC.

The CDR3 loop is CASSRYRGGDTGELFF. CDR3 coding DNA: TGTGCCAGCAGCCGATACAGGGGGGGGGACACCGGGGAGCTGTTTTTT. The chain combines TRBV2 with TRBJ2-2; a possible D gene is TRBD1 (8 bases). The CDR3 extends over 16 amino acids. CDR1 and CDR2 (germline): SNHLY, FYNNEI. V was pared by 6 bases and J by 3 bases, with 17 bases between.

The chain links TRBV6-5 to TRBJ2-7, with D unresolved. Between the trimmed V and J ends, which lost 1 base and 6 bases, there was a span of 10 bases. CDR3 length: 13 amino acids. CDR1 and CDR2 (germline): MNHEY, SVGAGI. The CDR3, as DNA: TGTGCCAGCAGTTACTGCGATCTCTGCGAGCAGTACTTC. This sequence encodes CASSYCDLCEQYF.